A selection of T cell receptor beta chains follows, all from one sample in a study of Ad26.COV2.S vaccination and SARS-CoV-2 variants. Only in-frame clones appear in the TCRdb table, and some are missing; sequencing was by immunoSEQ multiplex PCR. The sample holds about 350,000 clones, about 85% seen once. This specimen was peripheral blood, taken in a trial of Ad26.COV2.S vaccine versus placebo. The receptor set was obtained from a person aged 18-60 years who received the Ad26.COV2.S COVID-19 vaccine or a placebo. Both conserved end residues are part of each CDR3. D genes are given only for firm matches. Size is stated for part of the rows, as once, few or many counts, or as a class when the clone is expanded.

V gene	J gene	clone size	D gene	CDR3 protein	CDR3 DNA
TRBV2	TRBJ1-6	NA	NA	CASSDNNGSPLHF	TGTGCCAGCAGCGACAACAACGGCTCACCCCTCCACTTT
TRBV9	TRBJ1-1	NA	NA	CASSARQSPVPEAFF	TGTGCCAGCAGCGCTCGACAGTCCCCCGTCCCTGAAGCTTTCTTT
TRBV18	TRBJ2-4	NA	NA	CASSPNRENIQYF	TGTGCCAGCTCACCAAATAGAGAAAACATTCAGTACTTC
TRBV7-8	TRBJ2-2	NA	TRBD2	CASSLVTSGIGGELFF	TGTGCCAGCAGCTTAGTGACTAGCGGGATTGGCGGGGAGCTGTTTTTT
TRBV6-2/TRBV6-3	TRBJ2-3	NA	TRBD2	CASSSTSSDTQYF	TGTGCCAGCAGTTCGACTAGCTCAGATACGCAGTATTTT
TRBV9	TRBJ1-2	NA	NA	CASSPRTENYGYTF	TGTGCCAGCAGCCCTCGGACAGAGAACTATGGCTACACCTTC
TRBV6-5	TRBJ2-5	NA	NA	CASRRGGAREETQYF	TGTGCCAGCCGCAGGGGGGGGGCAAGGGAAGAGACCCAGTACTTC
TRBV5-5	TRBJ2-1	medium-sized	NA	CASTWGNEQFF	TGTGCCAGCACGTGGGGCAATGAGCAGTTCTTC
TRBV11-2	TRBJ2-5	once	TRBD2	CASSEERTSGGYQETQYF	TGTGCCAGCAGCGAAGAAAGGACTAGCGGGGGATACCAAGAGACCCAGTACTTC
TRBV3-1/TRBV3-2	TRBJ2-7	NA	TRBD2	CASSQARTSGPGEQYF	TGTGCCAGCAGCCAAGCTAGGACTAGCGGCCCGGGCGAGCAGTACTTC
TRBV10-3	TRBJ2-7	NA	NA	CAISDLQGREQYF	TGTGCCATCAGTGACCTCCAGGGGCGCGAGCAGTACTTC
TRBV5-1	TRBJ1-4	once	NA	CASSLWDTAEKLFF	TGCGCCAGCAGCCTGTGGGACACGGCAGAAAAACTGTTTTTT
TRBV7-2	TRBJ1-5	NA	NA	CASSLEGTQPQHF	TGTGCCAGCAGCTTAGAGGGGACTCAGCCCCAGCATTTT
TRBV7-8	TRBJ2-3	NA	NA	CASSLAGHPTDTQYF	TGTGCCAGCAGCTTAGCTGGGCATCCCACAGATACGCAGTATTTT
TRBV27	TRBJ2-5	NA	NA	CASSLGSRGETQYF	TGTGCCAGCAGTTTAGGGTCTAGAGGAGAGACCCAGTACTTC
TRBV10-3	TRBJ2-3	NA	NA	CAISAPLTGNTDTQYF	TGTGCCATCAGTGCCCCCCTTACAGGGAACACAGATACGCAGTATTTT
TRBV5-5	TRBJ1-2	NA	NA	CASSSDQGRAAGYTF	TGTGCCAGCAGCTCCGATCAGGGGAGGGCCGCTGGCTACACCTTC
TRBV6-1	TRBJ1-2	NA	NA	CASSEWGGYTF	TGTGCCAGCAGTGAGTGGGGCGGCTACACCTTC
TRBV29-1	TRBJ2-2	few	NA	CSATPRPTGELFF	TGCAGCGCTACCCCCCGACCCACCGGGGAGCTGTTTTTT
TRBV30	TRBJ2-3	NA	NA	CAWRRVRQSGTDTQYF	TGTGCCTGGAGGAGAGTAAGACAGAGTGGCACAGATACGCAGTATTTT
TRBV14	TRBJ2-2	NA	NA	CASSPEQTGNTGELFF	TGTGCCAGCAGCCCCGAACAGACAGGGAACACCGGGGAGCTGTTTTTT
TRBV9	TRBJ2-2	once	NA	CASSFTGTAELFF	TGTGCCAGCAGCTTTACCGGGACCGCGGAGCTGTTTTTT
TRBV24-1	TRBJ2-1	NA	NA	CATSDPWMGNEQFF	TGTGCCACCAGTGATCCGTGGATGGGCAATGAGCAGTTCTTC
TRBV7-2	TRBJ2-1	NA	TRBD2	CASSLDSGRGNEQFF	TGTGCCAGCAGCTTAGATAGCGGGAGGGGCAATGAGCAGTTCTTC
TRBV7-2	TRBJ1-5	NA	NA	CASSLEVRGIQPQHF	TGTGCCAGCAGCTTAGAAGTTAGGGGGATTCAGCCCCAGCATTTT
TRBV25-1	TRBJ2-3	NA	TRBD2	CASSEQRGVYTDTQYF	TGTGCCAGCAGTGAACAGCGGGGGGTCTACACAGATACGCAGTATTTT
TRBV11-3	TRBJ1-1	NA	NA	CASSAGTGGEAFF	TGTGCCAGCAGCGCAGGAACAGGCGGGGAAGCTTTCTTT
TRBV21-1	TRBJ2-5	NA	NA	CASSKSEQQETQYF	TGTGCCAGCAGCAAATCCGAGCAGCAAGAGACCCAGTACTTC
TRBV4-3	TRBJ2-7	many	TRBD2	CASSQDLGLAGNEQYF	TGCGCCAGCAGCCAAGATCTGGGGCTAGCGGGAAACGAGCAGTACTTC